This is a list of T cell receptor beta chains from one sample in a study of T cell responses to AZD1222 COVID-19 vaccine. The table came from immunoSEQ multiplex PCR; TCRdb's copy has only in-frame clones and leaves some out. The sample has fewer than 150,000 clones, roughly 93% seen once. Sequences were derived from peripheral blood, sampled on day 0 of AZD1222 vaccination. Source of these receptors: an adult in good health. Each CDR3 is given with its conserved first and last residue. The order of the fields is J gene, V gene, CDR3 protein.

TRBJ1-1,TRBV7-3,CASSPQTGAGTEAFF
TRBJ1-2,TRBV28,CASTPTSWAGINYGYTF
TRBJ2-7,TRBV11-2,CASSSGTSGRRYEQYF
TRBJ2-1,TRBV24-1,CATSDSASGKGNEQFF
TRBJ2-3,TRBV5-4,CASSLETRRTDTQYF
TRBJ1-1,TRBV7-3,CASSLMGRNTEAFF
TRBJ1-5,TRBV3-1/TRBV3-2,CASSHFLSNQPQHF
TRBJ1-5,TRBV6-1,CASSEVAGSHQPQHF
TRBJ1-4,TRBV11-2,CASSFRGRGGNEKLFF
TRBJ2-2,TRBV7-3,CASSLRAARNTGELFF
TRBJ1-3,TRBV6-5,CAIRSGTNSGNTIYF
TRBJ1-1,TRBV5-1,CASSLDLVGTEAFF
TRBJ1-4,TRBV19,CASKGAFANEKLFF
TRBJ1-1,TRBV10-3,CAISGTGGRTEAFF
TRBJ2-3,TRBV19,CASSFTGTDTQYF
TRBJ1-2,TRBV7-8,CASSLLVELHGYTF
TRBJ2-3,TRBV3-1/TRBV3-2,CASSQDIPGGGTDTQYF
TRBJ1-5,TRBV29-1,CSVVDQGASQPQHF
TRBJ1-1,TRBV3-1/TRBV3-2,CASSQVTAKEAFF
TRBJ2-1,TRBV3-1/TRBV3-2,CASSQDSGSYNEQFF
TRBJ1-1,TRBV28,CASRSAGGNTEAFF
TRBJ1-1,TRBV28,CASSWDRGRVTEAFF
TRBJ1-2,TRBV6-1,CASSEVGARDYGYTF
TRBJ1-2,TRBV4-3,CASSQENIPGQNYGYTF
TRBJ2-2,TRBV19,CASSIVGGVRTGELFF
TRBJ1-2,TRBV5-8,CASSLTGLGYGYTF
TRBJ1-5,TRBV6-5,CASRPDRALGQPQHF
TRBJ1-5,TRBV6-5,CASSPGDRLNQPQHF
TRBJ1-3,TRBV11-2,CASSPDRGHSGNTIYF
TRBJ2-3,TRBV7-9,CASSVSGRTDTQYF
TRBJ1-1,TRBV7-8,CASSLDIADTEAFF
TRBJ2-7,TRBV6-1,CASSGGLAAWENEQYF
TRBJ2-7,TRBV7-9,CASSLLAVRDEQYF
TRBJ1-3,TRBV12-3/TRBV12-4,CASSPPGRNTIYF
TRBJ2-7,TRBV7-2,CASSLRLAGPYEQYF
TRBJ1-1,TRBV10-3,CAISESEGENTEAFF
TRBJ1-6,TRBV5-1,CASSLGQSNSPLHF
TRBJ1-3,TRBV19,CASRLQGSGNTIYF
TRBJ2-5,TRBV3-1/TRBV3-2,CASSYLEGGETQYF
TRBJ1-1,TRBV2,CASRGDRNTEAFF
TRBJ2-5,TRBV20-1,CSGELGETQYF
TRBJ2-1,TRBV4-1,CASSQVDLGFSYNEQFF
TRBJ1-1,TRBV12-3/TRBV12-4,CASRAHEAGEAFF
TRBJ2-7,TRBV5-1,CASSQRGGPYEQYF
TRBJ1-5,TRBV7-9,CASSLNGGGGRDQPQHF
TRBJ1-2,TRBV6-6,CASSPGLFNYGYTF
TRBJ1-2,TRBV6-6,CASRHRVNYGYTF